Listed here are 4 T cell receptor beta chains from one sample, sequenced in a study of T cells in Graves' hyperthyroidism and ophthalmopathy. The TCR beta CDR3 regions underwent amplification using RNA transcripts as the source. Using the HTBI primer set, a first-round RT-PCR was run on the TCR CDR3. TCRdb recomputed calls from the multiplex PCR reads with MiXCR, one row per CDR3 protein. The profile covers under 650,000 distinct CDR3 sequences, with around 16% appearing a single time and 3% to 4% taken by the ten largest. Sequencing input: blood. The receptors here all came from a woman aged 25 to 39 with Graves' hyperthyroidism.

The V and J genes are TRBV7-9 and TRBJ1-5, with a weak D call TRBD1 (6 bases). The CDR3 length is 14 residues. The germline gives CDR1 SEHNR, CDR2 FQNEAQ (reference sequence). The germline V and J ends were trimmed by 1 base and 7 bases, with 11 bases remaining between them. The CDR3 DNA reads TGTGCCAGCAGCTTAGGGGGGCTCAGGCAGCCCCAGCATTTT. This translates into CASSLGGLRQPQHF. Together with reference TRBV7-9 and TRBJ1-5, the CDR3 gives the full variable domain: DTGVSQNPRHKITKRGQNVTFRCDPISEHNRLYWYRQTLGQGPEFLTYFQNEAQLEKSRLLSDRFSAERPKGSFSTLEIQRTEQGDSAMYLCASSLGGLRQPQHFGDGTRLSIL.

CDR3: CASSPALAAGTYEQYF. DNA of the CDR3: TGTGCCAGCAGTCCCGCACTAGCGGCCGGGACCTACGAGCAGTACTTC. The rearrangement uses TRBV12-3 or TRBV12-4 and TRBJ2-7; 8 positions agree with TRBD2. V lost 5 bases to trimming and J lost 2 bases; unmatched junction nucleotides: 11. The CDR3 sequence is 16 residues long.

Regarding this clonotype: At one end the junction does not follow the germline gene, possibly because of a read error. The genes are TRBV18 and TRBJ2-7, with D tentatively TRBD1 or TRBD2 (6 bases each). Germline lookup yields CDR1 KGHSH and CDR2 LQKENI. This CDR3 is built from 14 residues. CDR3 amino acids: CASSQGGQRGEQDF. The DNA for the CDR3 is TGCGCCAGCTCACAAGGGGGGCAGAGAGGCGAGCAGGACTTC.

CDR3 sequence reads: CSVSSGRRGTGELFF. CDR3 DNA sequence: TGCAGCGTTTCTAGCGGGAGAAGGGGCACCGGGGAGCTGTTTTTT. V is TRBV29-1 and J is TRBJ2-2; the match to TRBD2 covers 10 bases. The CDR3 covers 15 residues. From germline, CDR1 is SQVTM and CDR2 ANQGSEA. V was pared by 5 bases and J by 4 bases, with 7 bases of the junction left unmatched.